The present TCR beta chain was sequenced within a study of low-dose radiotherapy and immunotherapy resistance in tumors. Overall study: Cohort 1 was given 0.5 Gy fractions every 2 weeks, 6.5 Gy in total. 1 Gy per fraction was delivered to Cohort 2 every two weeks, for 13 Gy total over 26 weeks. Oral administration of aspirin 300 mg daily occurred for four cycles, commencing at cycle 1 day 1.

As to this clonotype: The junction departs from the called germline gene at one end, perhaps through a read error.

Alpha- and beta-chain coverage of first-strand cDNA came from TRAV- and TRBV-specific primers. TCRs were amplified for roughly 20 PCR cycles with a constant-region primer and V-primer adapter. TCRdb reprocessed the reads with MiXCR, giving one entry per CDR3 protein. The table lists tens of thousands of distinct CDR3 sequences, 18% of them singletons, with over 2.5% in the top ten. The time point: before trial treatment. Donors were given nivolumab, ipilimumab, aspirin, low-dose cyclophosphamide and low-dose radiotherapy. CDR1 SGHRS and CDR2 YFSETQ come from the germline V gene. This CDR3 is 13 amino acids long.

The sample consisted of PBMCs, taken before treatment. The source of this sequence is a male donor with prostate cancer. V and J are TRBV5-1 and TRBJ2-7, with 8 bases that match TRBD1. This chain's CDR3 is CTSSLDRDYEQYF. The CDR3, as DNA: TGTACCAGCAGCTTGGACAGGGACTACGAGCAGTACTTC. Complete variable domain (other parts from reference TRBV5-1 and TRBJ2-7): KAGVTQTPRYLIKTRGQQVTLSCSPISGHRSVSWYQQTPGQGLQFLFEYFSETQRNKGNFPGRFSGRQFSNSRSEMNVSTLELGDSALYLCTSSLDRDYEQYFGPGTRLTVT.